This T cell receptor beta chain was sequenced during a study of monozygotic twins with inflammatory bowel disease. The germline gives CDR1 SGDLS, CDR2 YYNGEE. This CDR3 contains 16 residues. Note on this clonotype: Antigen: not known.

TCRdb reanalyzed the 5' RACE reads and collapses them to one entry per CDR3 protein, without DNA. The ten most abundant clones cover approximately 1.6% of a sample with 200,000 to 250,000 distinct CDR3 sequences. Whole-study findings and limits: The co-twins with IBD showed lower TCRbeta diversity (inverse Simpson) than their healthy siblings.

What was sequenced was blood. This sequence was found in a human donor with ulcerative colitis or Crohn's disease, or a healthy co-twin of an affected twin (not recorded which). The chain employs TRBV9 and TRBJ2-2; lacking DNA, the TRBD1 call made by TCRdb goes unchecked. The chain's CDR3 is CASSADRGGRTGELFF.